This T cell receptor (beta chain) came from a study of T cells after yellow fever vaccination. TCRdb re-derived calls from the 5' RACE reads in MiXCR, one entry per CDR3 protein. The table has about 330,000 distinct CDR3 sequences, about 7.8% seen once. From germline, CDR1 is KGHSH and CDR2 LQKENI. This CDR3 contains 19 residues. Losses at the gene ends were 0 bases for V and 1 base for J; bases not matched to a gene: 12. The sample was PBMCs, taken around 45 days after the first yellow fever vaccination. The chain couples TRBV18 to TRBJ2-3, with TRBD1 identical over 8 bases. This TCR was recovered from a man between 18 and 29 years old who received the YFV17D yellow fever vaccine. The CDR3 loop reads CASSPPGASGGLGTDTQYF. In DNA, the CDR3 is TGTGCCAGCTCACCACCGGGGGCGTCAGGGGGCTTGGGCACAGATACGCAGTATTTT.